This T cell receptor (beta chain) was found in a study of blood T cell repertoires in COVID-19. Overall study context: The study drew acute and convalescent COVID-19 samples from the United States, Italy and Spain. PBMCs, B-cell-depleted T cells, or T cells provided the cDNA or gDNA that made up the material.

V was cut by 4 bases and J by 2 bases, with 15 bases left in between. The length of the CDR3 is 16 residues. Germline CDR1 LNHNV, CDR2 YYDKDF (reference sequence). In the study's own analysis: Amplification from reference gene primers served as the basis for estimated nucleated cell counts. Generated by immunoSEQ multiplex PCR, the TCRdb table keeps only in-frame clones and is missing some. From that table come the V and J calls and clone size; the DNA was used to work out D and trimming. The sample has over 55,000 clones, almost 85% seen once. The specimen was peripheral blood. This clonotype was obtained from a man aged 50 to 60 with acute or convalescent COVID-19. V and J are TRBV15 and TRBJ2-1; a weak D match, TRBD2 (5 bases). CDR3 bases: TGTGCCACCAGCAAAGCGGTTTCCCTCACCTACAATGAGCAGTTCTTC. Protein: CATSKAVSLTYNEQFF.